The present T cell receptor beta chain was sequenced within a study of CD8+ T cells in alopecia areata listed by TCRdb under 2018. Regarding the research as a whole: Treated patients were enrolled in an open-label pilot trial of oral tofacitinib at 5 to 10 mg twice daily for moderate-to-severe alopecia areata. Patients received tofacitinib for 6 to 18 months and were then followed off drug for 6 months to check for delayed response and recurrence. In treated patients, disease severity was measured using the SALT score, which gives the percentage of scalp surface area affected. In both human patients and the C3H/HeJ mouse model, the study applied high-throughput TCRbeta sequencing to look at T cell clonal expansion in alopecia areata. Scalp tissue and sorted CD4+ and CD8+ peripheral blood T cells from patchy and totalis/universalis alopecia areata patients and from healthy controls were covered by human TCRbeta sequencing. Patients on tofacitinib were biopsied at baseline and after 4 and 24 weeks of treatment, and several of the patients also had a later scalp biopsy. Clonality in the scalp was compared among normal scalp (n=4), patchy alopecia areata scalp (n=8), and alopecia totalis/universalis scalp (n=8). RNA came from the PAXgene miRNA kit for fixed scalp, the miRNeasy kit for PBMCs, and the RNeasy kit for mouse skin. immunoSEQ multiplex PCR using 35 Vbeta forward primers and 13 Jbeta reverse primers was used to amplify TCRbeta CDR3 regions. The paper's findings and limits, for the study overall: Compared with normal scalp, lesional scalp, particularly in alopecia totalis/universalis, had higher clonality and more expanded CD8+ clones, which suggests antigenic drive. Shared TCR sequences between patients were less evident than in mice, which may be partly attributable to HLA diversity in the patient population. Because the treated cohort was small and had only one nonresponder, larger studies are needed to examine links between baseline CD8+ expansion and response. During tofacitinib treatment, many expanded lesional clones stuck around in both scalp and blood, and this persistence may partly explain why relapse happens after treatment is stopped. Unlike mouse skin, where gammadelta T cells dominate, normal human skin contains resident alphabeta T cells that get sequenced too, which complicates analysis of the scalp TCR repertoire. With tofacitinib, both scalp clonality and the number of expanded CD8+ clones among the top 100 scalp clones went down significantly.

The CDR3 sequence holds 15 residues, the cysteine and phenylalanine included. Kept here is only the CDR3 DNA, which spans 45 bases and is read in frame from base 1. A distance of 15 bases separates the germline ends of V and J, which lose 0 bases and 5 bases respectively. According to the germline V gene (reference sequence), CDR1 reads GTSNPN and CDR2 reads SVGIG. With regard to this clone: Its antigen is unknown. Base-call qualities are not available, and no considerably larger clone is one nucleotide away.

Library preparation employed the immunoSEQ multiplex PCR assay. RNA was extracted from all samples and reverse transcribed into cDNA, which served as template for TCR sequencing. First-strand cDNA was synthesized using SuperScript III with a 2:1 mix of oligo-dT and random hexamers. A synthetic immune receptor repertoire was used to gauge amplification bias, and whatever bias remained was removed computationally. The study's own analysis went as follows. Raw reads were preprocessed for error removal, and CDR3 was defined according to IMGT conventions as running from the conserved cysteine to phenylalanine. Clonality was computed by normalizing Shannon entropy by log2 of the number of productive unique TCRs and subtracting the result from 1. CD4 or CD8 identity of scalp clones was inferred by cross-referencing scalp TCRbeta sequences with sorted blood CD4 and CD8 repertoires. TCRdb obtained this table from immuneACCESS and retained in-frame rearrangements with V and J assigned. These tables miss some clones; where compared with another copy, unresolved V genes account for less than half of the shortfall, and the remainder is unexplained. V and J calls and clone size come straight from that table; D and trimming were deduced from the DNA. The sample has 270,000 or so clones on record, over 45% of them singletons. The ten largest clones add up to around 1.8% of the sample.

The label giving this sample's time point can be read as: 20 to 30 weeks on oral tofacitinib. The meaning of the sample's treatment or condition label: oral pan-JAK inhibitor, 5-10 mg twice daily. Lesional scalp punch biopsies and peripheral blood were obtained from alopecia areata patients. PBMCs were separated by density centrifugation and stained for CD3, CD4 and CD8, after which CD4+ and CD8+ T cells were sorted on a FACSAria. The source is a human donor with alopecia areata. The sequencing here drew on CD4+ T cells sorted from blood, taken at week 24, from a patient treated with tofacitinib. The V gene is TRBV30 and the J gene is TRBJ2-3, and possibly TRBD1, on 5 matching bases. The CDR3 in this case is CAWSVSQGRGDTQYF. The nucleotide sequence reads TGTGCCTGGAGTGTGAGTCAGGGCCGAGGAGATACGCAGTATTTT.